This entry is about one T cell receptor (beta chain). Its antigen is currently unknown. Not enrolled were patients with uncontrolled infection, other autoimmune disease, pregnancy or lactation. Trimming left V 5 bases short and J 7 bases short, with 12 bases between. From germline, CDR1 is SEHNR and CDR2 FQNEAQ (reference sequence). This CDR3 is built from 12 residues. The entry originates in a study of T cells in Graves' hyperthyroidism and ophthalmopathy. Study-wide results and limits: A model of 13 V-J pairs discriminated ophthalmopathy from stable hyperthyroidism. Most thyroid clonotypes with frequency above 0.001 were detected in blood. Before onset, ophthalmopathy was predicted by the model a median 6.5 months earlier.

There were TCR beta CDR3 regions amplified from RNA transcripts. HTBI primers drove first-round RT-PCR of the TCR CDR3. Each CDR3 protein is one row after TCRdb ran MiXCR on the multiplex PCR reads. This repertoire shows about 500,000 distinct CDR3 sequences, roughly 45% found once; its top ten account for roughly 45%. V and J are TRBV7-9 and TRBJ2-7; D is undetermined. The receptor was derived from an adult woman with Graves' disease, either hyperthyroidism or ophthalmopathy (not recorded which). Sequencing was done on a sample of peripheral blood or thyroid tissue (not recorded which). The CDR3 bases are TGTGCCAGCAGCCACCGGGCGGTTGAGCAGTACTTC. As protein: CASSHRAVEQYF.